The clone carrying this T cell receptor beta chain showed up many times. These data are taken from a study of regulatory T cells in long-lasting Graves disease. Overall study: Antithyroid drug intake by newly diagnosed Graves' patients had lasted under 3 months.

V lost 6 bases to trimming and J lost 8 bases, with 22 bases between them. The CDR3 length is 16 residues. CDR1 and CDR2 from the germline V gene are MNHNS and SASEGT. Time point here: newly diagnosed GD, antithyroid drugs for less than 3 months. PBMC-derived RNA was used for the TCR library. Diagnosis followed American Thyroid Association guidelines for Graves' disease. Construction of TCR beta libraries relied on iRepertoire HTBI primers and on Arm-PCR targeting CDR3 regions. MiXCR was run by TCRdb on the multiplex PCR reads, yielding one entry per CDR3 protein. The top ten hold approximately 17% of the sample, which has 350,000 to 450,000 distinct CDR3 sequences, 12% seen once. The data also belong to a second study, concerning T cells in Graves' hyperthyroidism and ophthalmopathy. That investigation notes: Clonotypes that were expanded in thyroid above 0.001 mostly appeared in blood too.

The clonotype comes from a woman in her late teens or twenties with Graves disease. The input for sequencing was peripheral blood mononuclear cells (PBMCs), taken at new diagnosis, from a patient treated with antithyroid drugs. The V and J genes are TRBV6-1 and TRBJ1-4, with D unclear. The CDR3 DNA sequence: TGTGCCAGCAGCCACGACGGAGATGAACGTTGGGAAAAACTGTTTTTT. As protein: CASSHDGDERWEKLFF.